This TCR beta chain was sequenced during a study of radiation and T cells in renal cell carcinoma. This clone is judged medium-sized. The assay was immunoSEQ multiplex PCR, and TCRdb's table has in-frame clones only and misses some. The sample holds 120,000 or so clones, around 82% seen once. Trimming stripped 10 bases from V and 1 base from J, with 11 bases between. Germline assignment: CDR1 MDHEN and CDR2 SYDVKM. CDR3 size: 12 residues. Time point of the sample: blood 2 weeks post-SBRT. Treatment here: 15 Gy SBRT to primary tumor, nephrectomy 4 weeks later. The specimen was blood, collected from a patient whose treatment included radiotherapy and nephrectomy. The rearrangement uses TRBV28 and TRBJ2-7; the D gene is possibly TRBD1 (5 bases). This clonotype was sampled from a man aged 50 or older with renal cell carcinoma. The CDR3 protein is CATLRVSYEQYF. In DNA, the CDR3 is TGTGCCACTCTCAGGGTGTCCTACGAGCAGTACTTC.